The 29 T cell receptor beta chains below were found in one sample sequenced in a study of control samples from healthy donors and cancer patients. Only in-frame clones appear in the TCRdb table, and some are missing; sequencing was by immunoSEQ multiplex PCR. Among about 130,000 clones listed, about 92% were seen once. Sequences were obtained from PBMCs. The receptors shown here come from a man older than 75 with head and neck cancer.

The chain couples TRBV6-5 to TRBJ2-3; D gene uncertain. In germline, CDR1 is MNHEY, CDR2 SVGAGI. Deletions cut 11 bases from V and 2 bases from J, with 14 bases between. The CDR3 length is 13 residues. CDR3 in amino acids: CAARRSYTDTQYF. The CDR3 DNA is TGTGCCGCTAGAAGATCTTACACAGATACGCAGTATTTT.

The J gene is TRBJ2-3, the V gene TRBV11-2, with 8 nucleotides matching TRBD2. Germline CDR1 SGHAT, CDR2 FQNNGV. The V and J ends lost 2 bases and 6 bases, in that order; junction bases with no gene match: 7. The CDR3 covers 15 residues. The CDR3 region is CASSLSGTGGDTQYF. The DNA of the CDR3 is TGTGCCAGCAGCTTATCCGGGACGGGAGGGGATACGCAGTATTTT. Based on the CDR3 plus reference TRBV11-2 and TRBJ2-3, the full variable domain is EAGVAQSPRYKIIEKRQSVAFWCNPISGHATLYWYQQILGQGPKLLIQFQNNGVVDDSQLPKDRFSAERLKGVDSTLKIQPAKLEDSAVYLCASSLSGTGGDTQYFGPGTRLTVL.

This chain joins TRBV7-9 and TRBJ1-5; D is unclear. V was shortened by 0 bases and J by 0 bases, with 3 bases between the two germline ends. CDR1 and CDR2 from the germline V gene are SEHNR and FQNEAQ (reference sequence). The CDR3 runs to 14 residues. CDR3 coding DNA: TGTGCCAGCAGCTTAGCGCTTAGCAATCAGCCCCAGCATTTT. Its translation is CASSLALSNQPQHF.

This chain uses TRBV7-2 with TRBJ2-3, with TRBD2 matching 8 bases. This CDR3 comprises 15 residues. Per germline, CDR1 SGHTA and CDR2 FQGNSA. The ends lost 5 bases at V and 9 bases at J; junction bases unmatched: 13. CDR3 amino acids: CASSPWDSPGGTQYF. In DNA, the CDR3 is TGTGCCAGCAGCCCTTGGGACTCGCCGGGGGGGACGCAGTATTTT.

The V call is TRBV10-1, the J call TRBJ2-1, with TRBD1 identical over 8 bases. The CDR3 contains 12 residues. Per the germline V gene, CDR1 is WNHNN and CDR2 is SYGVQD (reference sequence). The V gene end was trimmed by 3 bases and the J gene end by 12 bases; junction bases not matched to a gene: 4. CDR3 residues: CASSDPGTGQFF. DNA for the CDR3: TGCGCCAGCAGTGACCCCGGGACAGGGCAGTTCTTC.

This sequence joins TRBV2 and TRBJ1-2; TRBD1 might be the D (5 bases). CDR1 is SNHLY, CDR2 FYNNEI, per germline. This CDR3 comprises 13 residues. V was shortened by 6 bases and J by 7 bases, with 15 bases between the two germline ends. This CDR3 reads CASSRGGNSGYTF. For the CDR3, the DNA is TGTGCCAGCAGCCGGGGGGGTAATAGTGGCTACACCTTC. Combining the CDR3 with reference TRBV2 and TRBJ1-2 gives the whole variable domain EPEVTQTPSHQVTQMGQEVILRCVPISNHLYFYWYRQILGQKVEFLVSFYNNEISEKSEIFDDQFSVERPDGSNFTLKIRSTKLEDSAMYFCASSRGGNSGYTFGSGTRLTVV.

The chain is built from TRBV30 and TRBJ1-3; no clear D. Germline CDR1 and CDR2: GTSNPN and SVGIG (reference sequence). V dropped 0 bases and J dropped 6 bases, with 6 bases sitting between them. The CDR3 has 12 residues. The CDR3 sequence: CAWSVKENTIYF. Written as DNA, the CDR3 is TGTGCCTGGAGTGTAAAAGAAAACACCATATATTTT.

V and J are TRBV7-9 and TRBJ1-5; D gene uncertain. The CDR3 runs to 15 residues. Germline-derived CDR1 and CDR2 are SEHNR and FQNEAQ (reference sequence). Trimming took 0 bases from V and 7 from J, leaving 13 bases between them. As DNA, the CDR3 is TGTGCCAGCAGCTTAGCTGGGGAAGGGTGGCAGCCCCAGCATTTT. This gives the protein CASSLAGEGWQPQHF. The entire variable domain, with the rest obtained from reference TRBV7-9 and TRBJ1-5, is as follows: DTGVSQNPRHKITKRGQNVTFRCDPISEHNRLYWYRQTLGQGPEFLTYFQNEAQLEKSRLLSDRFSAERPKGSFSTLEIQRTEQGDSAMYLCASSLAGEGWQPQHFGDGTRLSIL.

About this clone itself: Other DNA sequences in this specimen translate into the identical CDR3. The genes are TRBV28 and TRBJ1-2, with TRBD1 as a possible D gene (5 bases). Trimming cost V 5 bases and J 5 bases, with 12 bases left between them. This CDR3 is built from 13 residues. Germline CDR1 is MDHEN and CDR2 is SYDVKM. The CDR3 loop reads CASSLTGWYGYTF. The CDR3 DNA reads as TGTGCCAGCAGTCTCACAGGATGGTATGGCTACACCTTC.

The CDR3, as DNA: TGTGCCAGCAGTTACCCACCGTTAGGGGTCTACAATGAGCAGTTCTTC. Residues: CASSYPPLGVYNEQFF. The rearrangement joins TRBV6-2 or TRBV6-3 to TRBJ2-1; possibly TRBD1 for D (5 bases). V was clipped by 2 bases and J by 3 bases, with 14 bases between them. The CDR3 is 16 residues long. Germline V gene sequence: CDR1 MNHEY, CDR2 SVGEGT.

The chain recombines TRBV29-1 with TRBJ2-3; D might be TRBD1 or TRBD2, each matching 5 bases. Trimming cost V 7 bases and J 2 bases, with 13 bases left between them. The CDR3 contains 13 residues. The germline V gene encodes CDR1 SQVTM and CDR2 ANQGSEA. The CDR3 reads CSAEWGPTDTQYF. The CDR3 nucleotides are TGCAGCGCCGAGTGGGGACCCACAGATACGCAGTATTTT.

The chain has TRBV5-4 and TRBJ2-3; D possibly corresponds to TRBD1 (6 bases). Trimming cost V 4 bases and J 3 bases, with 9 bases left between them. Germline V gene sequence: CDR1 SGHNT, CDR2 YYREEE (reference sequence). This CDR3 is 13 amino acids long. The CDR3 bases are TGTGCCAGCAGCAGTACAGGGACAGATACGCAGTATTTT. Translated: CASSSTGTDTQYF.

The chain joins TRBV7-2 to TRBJ2-7; 9 nucleotides agree with TRBD2. Germline lookup yields CDR1 SGHTA and CDR2 FQGNSA. The CDR3 is made up of 14 amino acids. The trim removed 10 bases at V and 0 bases at J, leaving 7 bases unmatched. The CDR3 region has the DNA TGTGCCACCAGTTTAGCGGGGGACTCCTACGAGCAGTACTTC. It encodes CATSLAGDSYEQYF. Full variable domain (rest looked up from reference TRBV7-2 and TRBJ2-7): GAGVSQSPSNKVTEKGKDVELRCDPISGHTALYWYRQSLGQGLEFLIYFQGNSAPDKSGLPSDRFSAERTGGSVSTLTIQRTQQEDSAVYLCATSLAGDSYEQYFGPGTRLTVT.

This chain uses TRBV6-6 with TRBJ1-5, with 9 bases identical to TRBD1. This CDR3 spans 16 amino acids. Germline values: CDR1 MNHNY, CDR2 SVGAGI (reference sequence). The junction had 3 bases not matched to a gene; V was cut back by 1 base and J by 2 bases. The CDR3 DNA reads as TGTGCCAGCAGTTACTTGGGACAGGGTGGCAATCAGCCCCAGCATTTT. This encodes CASSYLGQGGNQPQHF.

The gene calls are TRBV5-1 and TRBJ1-4, with D maybe TRBD1 (6 bases). V gave up 4 bases and J gave up 8 bases, with 12 bases separating them. CDR3 length equals 13 residues. Germline loops: CDR1 SGHRS, CDR2 YFSETQ. The CDR3 DNA is TGCGCCAGCAGCACGGACAGTGGGGAAAAACTGTTTTTT. Amino acids: CASSTDSGEKLFF.

The chain joins TRBV30 to TRBJ2-1; D possibly corresponds to TRBD1 (6 bases). CDR3 length: 12 amino acids. Per the germline V gene, CDR1 is GTSNPN and CDR2 is SVGIG (reference sequence). Trimming stripped 5 bases from V and 3 bases from J, with 8 bases between. CDR3 loop: CAWGQNYNEQFF. As DNA, the CDR3 is TGTGCCTGGGGACAGAACTACAATGAGCAGTTCTTC. Variable domain in full (rest from reference TRBV30 and TRBJ2-1): SQTIHQWPATLVQPVGSPLSLECTVEGTSNPNLYWYRQAAGRGLQLLFYSVGIGQISSEVPQNLSASRPQDRQFILSSKKLLLSDSGFYLCAWGQNYNEQFFGPGTRLTVL.

The chain combines TRBV19 with TRBJ1-5; maybe TRBD1 (5 bases). The V gene lost 8 bases and the J gene lost 9 bases, with 11 bases spanning the gap. The CDR3 is 11 amino acids. Germline-derived CDR1 and CDR2 are LNHDA and SQIVND (reference sequence). This chain's CDR3 is CASSRGGPQHF. The CDR3 DNA sequence: TGTGCCAGTTCCCGGGGGGGGCCCCAGCATTTT. The full variable domain, in which reference TRBV19 and TRBJ1-5 provide the parts outside the CDR3, is DGGITQSPKYLFRKEGQNVTLSCEQNLNHDAMYWYRQDPGQGLRLIYYSQIVNDFQKGDIAEGYSVSREKKESFPLTVTSAQKNPTAFYLCASSRGGPQHFGDGTRLSIL.

V is TRBV19 and J is TRBJ2-5, with 8 bases aligning to TRBD2. Trimming took 3 bases from V and 4 from J; bases not matched to a gene: 4. The germline gives CDR1 LNHDA, CDR2 SQIVND (reference sequence). This CDR3 has 14 amino acids. In DNA form, the CDR3 reads TGTGCCAGTAGTATCTCGGGAGGGCTAGAGACCCAGTACTTC. It is translated as CASSISGGLETQYF.

This chain connects TRBV2 to TRBJ2-7; 7 nucleotides agree with TRBD2. The CDR3 contains 14 residues. V dropped 5 bases and J dropped 3; count of bases not matched to a gene: 7. Germline CDR1 reads SNHLY; CDR2 reads FYNNEI. Here the CDR3 DNA reads TGTGCCAGCAGTATCGCGGGAGCTAGCTACGAGCAGTACTTC. Translating gives CASSIAGASYEQYF.

This chain links TRBV10-3 with TRBJ2-7, with D tentatively TRBD1 (5 bases). The CDR3 loop spans 15 amino acids. Trimming removed 3 bases at V and 0 bases at J, with 12 bases between. Germline CDR1 ENHRY, CDR2 SYGVKD. CDR3 loop: CAISEGVGASYEQYF. The CDR3 region has the DNA TGTGCCATCAGTGAAGGGGTCGGTGCCTCCTACGAGCAGTACTTC.

This chain uses TRBV7-8 with TRBJ2-3; D call uncertain. Trimming removed 4 bases at V and 3 bases at J, with 14 bases between. There are 15 residues in the CDR3. Germline V gene lookup returns CDR1 SGHVS and CDR2 FQNEAQ. This CDR3 reads CASSSLRAFTDTQYF. CDR3 in DNA: TGTGCCAGCAGCTCTCTCCGGGCCTTTACAGATACGCAGTATTTT.

The V and J genes are TRBV12-3 or TRBV12-4 and TRBJ1-2; 9 nucleotides agree with TRBD1. CDR3 size: 13 residues. V lost 5 bases, J lost 9 bases, and 7 bases stayed unmatched. The DNA for the CDR3 is TGTGCCAGCAGTCCCGGGACAGGGAATAGCTACACCTTC. The encoded protein is CASSPGTGNSYTF.

This rearrangement joins TRBV18 to TRBJ2-5; D ambiguous. The germline V gene encodes CDR1 KGHSH and CDR2 LQKENI. The CDR3 is made up of 14 amino acids. The ends were cut back, 0 bases at V and 4 bases at J, with 9 bases in the middle. CDR3 residues: CASSPPVRTETQYF. The CDR3, as DNA: TGTGCCAGCTCACCACCCGTGCGGACAGAGACCCAGTACTTC.

The rearrangement uses TRBV5-6 and TRBJ2-1, with TRBD2 matching 9 bases. J lost 8 bases, V lost 4 bases, and 7 bases had no gene match. Germline loops: CDR1 SGHDT, CDR2 YYEEEE. CDR3 size: 14 residues. CDR3 in amino acids: CASSPGGRGYEQFF. The CDR3 DNA reads as TGTGCCAGCAGCCCGGGCGGGAGGGGCTATGAGCAGTTCTTC.

This sequence joins TRBV7-9 and TRBJ2-7, with D possibly matching TRBD2 (6 bases). CDR1 and CDR2 from the germline V gene are SEHNR and FQNEAQ (reference sequence). Trimming removed 5 bases from V and 6 bases from J, with 20 bases in between. The CDR3 is 15 residues long. In DNA, the CDR3 is TGTGCCAGCAGCCCCCCAGGCGGGGCTCTTGGCGAGCAGTACTTC. Its protein is CASSPPGGALGEQYF.

As to this clone: The junction does not match germline at one end; this may be a read error. The rearrangement joins TRBV19 to TRBJ2-1; tentative D call: TRBD2 (6 bases). Germline V CDR1 and CDR2: LNHDA, SQIVND (reference sequence). The CDR3 spans 16 residues. In nucleotides, the CDR3 is TGTGCCAGTAGGCGCCTTTTGGGGGACTCCAACAATGAGCAGTTCTTC. Translation gives CASRRLLGDSNNEQFF.

The gene calls are TRBV27 and TRBJ1-2, with 7 bases fitting TRBD1. This CDR3 region has 14 residues. J was trimmed by 8 bases and V by 2 bases; bases with no gene match: 8. Looked up from germline, CDR1 is MNHEY and CDR2 is SMNVEV (reference sequence). The CDR3 DNA reads as TGTGCCAGCAGTTTAGACGACAGGGCCAACGGCTACACCTTC. Its translation is CASSLDDRANGYTF.

V gene TRBV6-6 combines with J gene TRBJ2-7, with D perhaps matching TRBD2 (6 bases). Germline V gene lookup returns CDR1 MNHNY and CDR2 SVGAGI (reference sequence). The CDR3 has 14 amino acids. The V and J ends lost 2 bases and 1 base respectively, with 9 bases between them. The DNA of the CDR3 is TGTGCCAGCAGTTACGGGCTAGCGTCCTACGAGCAGTACTTC. This translates into CASSYGLASYEQYF.

The gene calls are TRBV30 and TRBJ1-5, with no clear D. Germline lookup yields CDR1 GTSNPN and CDR2 SVGIG (reference sequence). V lost 2 bases to trimming and J lost 3 bases, with 8 bases between them. This CDR3 has 13 amino acids. CDR3 bases: TGTGCCTGGAGTCCTCGGTTCAATCAGCCCCAGCATTTT. Its translation: CAWSPRFNQPQHF.